A single sample is the source of the 4 T cell receptor beta chains below, sequenced in a study of T cells in Graves' hyperthyroidism and ophthalmopathy. Amplification yielded TCR beta CDR3 regions, with RNA transcripts as the source. An initial round of RT-PCR targeting the TCR CDR3 relied on the HTBI primer set. In TCRdb, the multiplex PCR reads were re-called with MiXCR into one record per CDR3 protein. In the table there are 500,000 to 600,000 distinct CDR3 sequences, 16% of which are singletons. The sample taken for sequencing was blood. The receptor set was obtained from a young woman with Graves' hyperthyroidism.

This clonotype has more than one count but fewer than ten. The chain has TRBV19 and TRBJ1-5, with 8 nucleotides matching TRBD1. Germline assignment: CDR1 LNHDA and CDR2 SQIVND (reference sequence). The CDR3 runs 15 residues. Losses at the gene ends were 4 bases for V and 4 bases for J; bases not matched to a gene: 6. This CDR3 reads CASSTATGANQPQHF. CDR3 nucleotide sequence: TGTGCCAGTAGTACAGCGACAGGGGCGAATCAGCCCCAGCATTTT.

This clonotype was detected only a few times. Mismatch with germline at one junction end may stem from a read error. This CDR3 reads CASIGLALDTGELFF. The CDR3 DNA sequence: TGTGCCAGCATCGGACTAGCGCTAGACACCGGGGAGCTGTTCTTT. The rearrangement joins TRBV28 to TRBJ2-2, with 9 bases lining up with TRBD2. The CDR3 sequence is 15 residues long. Germline CDR1 and CDR2: MDHEN and SYDVKM.

This clonotype has just a few counts. The chain couples TRBV29-1 to TRBJ2-2, with D uncertain. This CDR3 region has 12 residues. Per the germline V gene, CDR1 is SQVTM and CDR2 is ANQGSEA. The CDR3 protein is CSCLRNTGELFF. The CDR3 nucleotides are TGCAGTTGCCTTCGGAACACCGGGGAGCTGTTTTTT.

This clonotype showed up just a few times. It may be a read error: a sequence one base away is much more abundant. The chain links TRBV12-3 or TRBV12-4 to TRBJ2-7; 9 bases line up with TRBD1. The CDR3 has 14 residues. The CDR3 region has the DNA TGTGCCAGCAGTTTGGGACAGGGACCCTACAAGCAGTACTTC. Protein sequence: CASSLGQGPYKQYF.